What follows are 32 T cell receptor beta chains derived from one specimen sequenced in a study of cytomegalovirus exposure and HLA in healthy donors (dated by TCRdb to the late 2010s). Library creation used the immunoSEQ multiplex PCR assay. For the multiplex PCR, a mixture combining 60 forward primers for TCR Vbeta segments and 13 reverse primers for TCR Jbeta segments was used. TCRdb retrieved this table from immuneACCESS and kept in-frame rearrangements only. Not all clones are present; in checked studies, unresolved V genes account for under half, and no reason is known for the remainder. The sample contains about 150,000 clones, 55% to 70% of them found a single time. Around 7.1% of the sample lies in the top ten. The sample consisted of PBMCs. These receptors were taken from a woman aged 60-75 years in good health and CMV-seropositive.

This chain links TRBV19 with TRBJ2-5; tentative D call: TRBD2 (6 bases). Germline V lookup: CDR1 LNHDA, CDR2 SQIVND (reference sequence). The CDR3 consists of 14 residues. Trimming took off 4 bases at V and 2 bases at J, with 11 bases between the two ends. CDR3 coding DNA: TGTGCCAGTAGTACTGGCGGGGCGCAAGAGACCCAGTACTTC. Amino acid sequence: CASSTGGAQETQYF.

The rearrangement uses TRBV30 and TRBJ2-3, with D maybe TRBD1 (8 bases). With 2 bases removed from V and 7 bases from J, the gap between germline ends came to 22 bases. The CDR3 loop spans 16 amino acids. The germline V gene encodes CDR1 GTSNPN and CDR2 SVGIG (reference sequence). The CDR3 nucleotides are TGTGCCTGGAGTAGCGGGACAGGCCAAGGGGGATATACGCAGTATTTT. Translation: CAWSSGTGQGGYTQYF.

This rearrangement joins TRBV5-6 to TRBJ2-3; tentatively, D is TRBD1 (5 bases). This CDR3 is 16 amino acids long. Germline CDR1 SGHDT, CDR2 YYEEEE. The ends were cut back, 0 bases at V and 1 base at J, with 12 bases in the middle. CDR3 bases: TGTGCCAGCAGCTTGGCTCAGGGTTTCCGCACAGATACGCAGTATTTT. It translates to CASSLAQGFRTDTQYF.

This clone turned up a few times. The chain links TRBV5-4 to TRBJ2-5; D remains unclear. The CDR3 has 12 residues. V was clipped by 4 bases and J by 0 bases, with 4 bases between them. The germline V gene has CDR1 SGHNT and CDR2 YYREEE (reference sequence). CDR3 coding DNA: TGTGCCAGCAGCCTGTACCAAGAGACCCAGTACTTC. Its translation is CASSLYQETQYF.

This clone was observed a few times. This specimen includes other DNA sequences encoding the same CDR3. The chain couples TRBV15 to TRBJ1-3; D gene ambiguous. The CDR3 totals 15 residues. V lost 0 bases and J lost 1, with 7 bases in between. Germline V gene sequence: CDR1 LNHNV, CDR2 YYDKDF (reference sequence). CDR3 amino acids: CATSRDRGSGNTIYF. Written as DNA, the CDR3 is TGTGCCACCAGCAGAGATCGGGGATCTGGAAACACCATATATTTT. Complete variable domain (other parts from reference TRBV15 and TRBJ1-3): DAMVIQNPRYQVTQFGKPVTLSCSQTLNHNVMYWYQQKSSQAPKLLFHYYDKDFNNEADTPDNFQSRRPNTSFCFLDIRSPGLGDTAMYLCATSRDRGSGNTIYFGEGSWLTVV.

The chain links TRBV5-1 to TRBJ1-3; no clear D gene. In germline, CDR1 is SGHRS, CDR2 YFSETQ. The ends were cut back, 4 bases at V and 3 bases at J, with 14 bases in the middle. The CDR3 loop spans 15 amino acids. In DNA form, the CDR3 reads TGCGCCAGCAGCGCAGGATCCGTCCTTGGAAACACCATATATTTT. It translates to CASSAGSVLGNTIYF.

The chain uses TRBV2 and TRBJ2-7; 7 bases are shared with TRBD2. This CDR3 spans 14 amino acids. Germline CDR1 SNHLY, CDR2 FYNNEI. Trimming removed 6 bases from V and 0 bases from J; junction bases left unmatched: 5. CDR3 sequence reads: CASRYQRGSYEQYF. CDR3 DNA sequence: TGTGCCAGCAGGTATCAGCGGGGCTCCTACGAGCAGTACTTC.

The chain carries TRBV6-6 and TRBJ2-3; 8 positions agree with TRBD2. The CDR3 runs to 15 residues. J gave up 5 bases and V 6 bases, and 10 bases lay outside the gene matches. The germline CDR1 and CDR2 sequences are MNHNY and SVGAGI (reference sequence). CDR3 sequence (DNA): TGTGCCAGCAGCCGAACCAGCGGGAGAATAGATACGCAGTATTTT. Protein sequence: CASSRTSGRIDTQYF.

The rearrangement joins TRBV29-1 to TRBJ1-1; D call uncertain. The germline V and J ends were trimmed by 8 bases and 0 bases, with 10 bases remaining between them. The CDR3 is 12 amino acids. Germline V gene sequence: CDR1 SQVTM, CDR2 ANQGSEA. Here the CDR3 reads CSPSVVNTEAFF. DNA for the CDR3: TGCAGCCCGTCGGTGGTGAACACTGAAGCTTTCTTT.

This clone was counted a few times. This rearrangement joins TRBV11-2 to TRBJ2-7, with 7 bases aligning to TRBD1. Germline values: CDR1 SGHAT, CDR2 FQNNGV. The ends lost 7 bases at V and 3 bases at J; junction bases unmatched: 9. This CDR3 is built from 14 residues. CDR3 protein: CASTPRTGLYEQYF. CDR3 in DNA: TGTGCCAGCACCCCCAGGACAGGCCTCTACGAGCAGTACTTC.

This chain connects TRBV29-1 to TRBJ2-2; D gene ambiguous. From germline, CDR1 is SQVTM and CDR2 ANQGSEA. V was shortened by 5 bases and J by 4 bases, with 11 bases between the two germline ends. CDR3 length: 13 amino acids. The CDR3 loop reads CSVRRPGTGELFF. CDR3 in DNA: TGCAGCGTTCGTAGACCGGGCACCGGGGAGCTGTTTTTT.

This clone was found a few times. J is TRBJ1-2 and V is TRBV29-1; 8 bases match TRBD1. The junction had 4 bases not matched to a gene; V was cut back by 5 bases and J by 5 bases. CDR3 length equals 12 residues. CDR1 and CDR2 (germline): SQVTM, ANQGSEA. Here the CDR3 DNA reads TGCAGCGTTTCGACAGGGGATTATGGCTACACCTTC. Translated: CSVSTGDYGYTF.

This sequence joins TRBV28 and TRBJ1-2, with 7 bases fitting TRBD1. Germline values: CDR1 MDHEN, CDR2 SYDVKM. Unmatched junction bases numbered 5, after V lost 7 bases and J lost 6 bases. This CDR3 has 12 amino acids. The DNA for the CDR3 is TGTGCCAGCAAAACAGGGGACCATGGCTACACCTTC. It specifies CASKTGDHGYTF.

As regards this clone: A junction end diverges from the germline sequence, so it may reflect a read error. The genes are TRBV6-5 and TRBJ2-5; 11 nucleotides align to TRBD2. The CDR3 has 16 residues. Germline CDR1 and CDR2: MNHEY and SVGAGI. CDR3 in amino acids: CASSYWGTSGKEAQYF. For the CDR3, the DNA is TGTGCCAGCAGTTACTGGGGGACTAGCGGAAAAGAGGCCCAGTACTTC.

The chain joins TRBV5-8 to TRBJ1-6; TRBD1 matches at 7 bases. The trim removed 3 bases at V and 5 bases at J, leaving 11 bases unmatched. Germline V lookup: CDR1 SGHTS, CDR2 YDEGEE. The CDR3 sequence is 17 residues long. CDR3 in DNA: TGTGCCAGCAGCTCCCGACGGGGACAGAAGAATAATTCACCCCTCCACTTT. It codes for CASSSRRGQKNNSPLHF.

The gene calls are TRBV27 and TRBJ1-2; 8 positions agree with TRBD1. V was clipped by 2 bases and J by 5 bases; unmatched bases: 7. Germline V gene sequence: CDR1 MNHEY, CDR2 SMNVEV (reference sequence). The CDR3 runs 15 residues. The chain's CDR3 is CASSLSGTGFYGYTF. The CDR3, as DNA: TGTGCCAGCAGTTTAAGTGGGACAGGATTTTATGGCTACACCTTC.

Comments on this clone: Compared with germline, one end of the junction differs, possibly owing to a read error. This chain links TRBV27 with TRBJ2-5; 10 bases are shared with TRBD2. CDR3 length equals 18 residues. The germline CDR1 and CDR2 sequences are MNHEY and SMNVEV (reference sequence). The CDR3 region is CASSLSLLPGLAKEAQYF. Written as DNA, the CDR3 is TGTGCCAGCAGTTTATCGTTATTACCGGGACTAGCGAAAGAGGCCCAGTACTTC.

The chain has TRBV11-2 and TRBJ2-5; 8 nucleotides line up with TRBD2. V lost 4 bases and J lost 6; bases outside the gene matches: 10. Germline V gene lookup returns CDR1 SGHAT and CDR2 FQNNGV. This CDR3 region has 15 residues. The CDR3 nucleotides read TGTGCCAGCAGCTCGGGGGGGAGGGGTGGGAAGACCCAGTACTTC. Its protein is CASSSGGRGGKTQYF.

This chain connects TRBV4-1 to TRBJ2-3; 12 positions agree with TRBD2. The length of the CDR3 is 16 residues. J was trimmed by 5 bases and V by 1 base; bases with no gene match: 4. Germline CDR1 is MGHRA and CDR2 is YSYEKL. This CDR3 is CASSQAPGLAGDTQYF. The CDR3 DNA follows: TGCGCCAGCAGCCAAGCCCCGGGACTAGCGGGAGATACGCAGTATTTT.

DNA of the CDR3: TGTGCCAGCAGCTTGAATCCCACAGGAGTACTTGCAACTAATGAAAAACTGTTTTTT. Its protein product is CASSLNPTGVLATNEKLFF. This chain links TRBV5-6 with TRBJ1-4, with D maybe TRBD1 (5 bases). With 1 base removed from V and 0 bases from J, the gap between germline ends came to 19 bases. The V gene's germline CDR1 is SGHDT and CDR2 YYEEEE. The CDR3 extends over 19 amino acids. Variable domain in full (rest from reference TRBV5-6 and TRBJ1-4): DAGVTQSPTHLIKTRGQQVTLRCSPKSGHDTVSWYQQALGQGPQFIFQYYEEEERQRGNFPDRFSGHQFPNYSSELNVNALLLGDSALYLCASSLNPTGVLATNEKLFFGSGTQLSVL.

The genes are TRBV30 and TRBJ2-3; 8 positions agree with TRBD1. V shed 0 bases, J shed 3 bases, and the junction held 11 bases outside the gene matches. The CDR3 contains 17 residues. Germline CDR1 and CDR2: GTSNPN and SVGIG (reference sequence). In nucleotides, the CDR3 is TGTGCCTGGAGTGTACCCTTAAGACAGGGGTCGACAGATACGCAGTATTTT. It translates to CAWSVPLRQGSTDTQYF.

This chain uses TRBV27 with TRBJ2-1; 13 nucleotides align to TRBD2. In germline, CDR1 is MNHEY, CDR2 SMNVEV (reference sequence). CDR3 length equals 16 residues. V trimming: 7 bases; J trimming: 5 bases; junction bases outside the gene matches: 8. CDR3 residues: CASNRLAGGQDNEQFF. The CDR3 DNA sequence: TGTGCCAGCAACCGACTAGCGGGAGGCCAGGACAATGAGCAGTTCTTC.

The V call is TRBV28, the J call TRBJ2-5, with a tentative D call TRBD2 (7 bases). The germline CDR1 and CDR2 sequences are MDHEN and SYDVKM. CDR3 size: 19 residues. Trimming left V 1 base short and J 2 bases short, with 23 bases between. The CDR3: CASSLSAQGREWWQETQYF. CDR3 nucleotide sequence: TGTGCCAGCAGTTTATCGGCTCAGGGGCGGGAGTGGTGGCAAGAGACCCAGTACTTC.

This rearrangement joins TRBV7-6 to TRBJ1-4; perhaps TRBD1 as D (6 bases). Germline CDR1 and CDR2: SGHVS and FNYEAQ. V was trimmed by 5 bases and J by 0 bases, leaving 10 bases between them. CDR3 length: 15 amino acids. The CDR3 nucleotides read TGTGCCAGCAGCGCTCGGACAGCAACTAATGAAAAACTGTTTTTT. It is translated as CASSARTATNEKLFF.

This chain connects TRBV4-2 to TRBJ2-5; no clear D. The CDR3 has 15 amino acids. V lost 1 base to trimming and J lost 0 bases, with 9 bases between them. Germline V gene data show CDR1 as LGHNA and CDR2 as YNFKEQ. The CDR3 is CASSQGGWYQETQYF. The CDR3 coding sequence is TGTGCCAGCAGCCAAGGCGGCTGGTACCAAGAGACCCAGTACTTC.

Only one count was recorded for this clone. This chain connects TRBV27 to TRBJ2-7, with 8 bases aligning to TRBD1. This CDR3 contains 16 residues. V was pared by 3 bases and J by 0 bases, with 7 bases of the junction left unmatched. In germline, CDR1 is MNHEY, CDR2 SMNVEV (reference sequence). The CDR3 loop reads CASSLGQGAASYEQYF. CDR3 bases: TGTGCCAGCAGTTTGGGTCAGGGGGCGGCCTCCTACGAGCAGTACTTC.

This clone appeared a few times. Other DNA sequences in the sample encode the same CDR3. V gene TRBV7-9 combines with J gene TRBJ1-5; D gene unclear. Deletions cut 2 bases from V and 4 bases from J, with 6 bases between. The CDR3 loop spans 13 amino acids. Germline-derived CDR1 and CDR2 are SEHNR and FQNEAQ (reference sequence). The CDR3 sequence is CASSLRENQPQHF. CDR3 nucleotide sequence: TGTGCCAGCAGCTTACGGGAGAATCAGCCCCAGCATTTT.

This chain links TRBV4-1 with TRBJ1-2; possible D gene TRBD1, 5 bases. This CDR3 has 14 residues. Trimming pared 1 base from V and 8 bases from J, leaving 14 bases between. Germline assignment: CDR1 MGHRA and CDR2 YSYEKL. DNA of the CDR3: TGCGCCAGCAGCCAAGCCTCAGGGTTGAACGGCTACACCTTC. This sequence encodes CASSQASGLNGYTF.

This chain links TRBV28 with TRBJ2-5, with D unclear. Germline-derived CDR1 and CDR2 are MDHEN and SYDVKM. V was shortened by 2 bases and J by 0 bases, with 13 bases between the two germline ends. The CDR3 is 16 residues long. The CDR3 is CASSLRPGSYQETQYF. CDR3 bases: TGTGCCAGCAGTTTACGGCCAGGATCGTACCAAGAGACCCAGTACTTC.

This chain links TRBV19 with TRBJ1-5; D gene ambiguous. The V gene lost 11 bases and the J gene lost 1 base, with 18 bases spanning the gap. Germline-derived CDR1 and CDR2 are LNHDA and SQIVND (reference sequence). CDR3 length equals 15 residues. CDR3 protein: CASRPERGSNQPQHF. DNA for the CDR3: TGTGCCTCCCGCCCTGAGCGAGGGAGCAATCAGCCCCAGCATTTT.

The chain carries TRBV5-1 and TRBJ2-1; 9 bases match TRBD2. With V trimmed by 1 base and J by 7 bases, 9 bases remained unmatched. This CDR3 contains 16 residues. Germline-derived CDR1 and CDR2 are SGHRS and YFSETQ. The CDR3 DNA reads TGCGCCAGCAGCTTGTCGACTAGCGGAGCAAGGAATGAGCAGTTCTTC. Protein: CASSLSTSGARNEQFF.

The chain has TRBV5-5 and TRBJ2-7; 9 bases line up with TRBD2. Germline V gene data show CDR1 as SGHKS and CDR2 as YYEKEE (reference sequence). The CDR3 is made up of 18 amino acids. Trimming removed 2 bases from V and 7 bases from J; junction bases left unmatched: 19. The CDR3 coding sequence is TGTGCCAGCAGCTTCGGATGGCGGGAGGGCCCCGAGGTGGGGGAGCAGTACTTC. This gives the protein CASSFGWREGPEVGEQYF.